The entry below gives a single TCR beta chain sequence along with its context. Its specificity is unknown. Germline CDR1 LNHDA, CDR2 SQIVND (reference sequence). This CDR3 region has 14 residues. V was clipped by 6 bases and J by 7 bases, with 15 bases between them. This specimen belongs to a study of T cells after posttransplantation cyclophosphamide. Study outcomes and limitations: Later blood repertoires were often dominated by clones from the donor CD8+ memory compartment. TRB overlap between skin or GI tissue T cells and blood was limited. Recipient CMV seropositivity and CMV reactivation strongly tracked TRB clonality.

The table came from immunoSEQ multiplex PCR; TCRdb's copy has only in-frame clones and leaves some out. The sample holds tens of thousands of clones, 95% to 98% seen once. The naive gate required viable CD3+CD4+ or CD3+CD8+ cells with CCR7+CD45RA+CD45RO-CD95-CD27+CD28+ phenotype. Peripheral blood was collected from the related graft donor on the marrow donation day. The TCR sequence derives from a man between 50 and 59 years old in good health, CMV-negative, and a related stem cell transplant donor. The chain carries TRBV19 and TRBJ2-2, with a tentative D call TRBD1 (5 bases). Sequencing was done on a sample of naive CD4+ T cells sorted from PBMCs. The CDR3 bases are TGTGCCAGTAGACCCCCAGGGTTCCGCGGGGAGCTGTTTTTT. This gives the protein CASRPPGFRGELFF. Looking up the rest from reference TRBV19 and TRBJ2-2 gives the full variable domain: DGGITQSPKYLFRKEGQNVTLSCEQNLNHDAMYWYRQDPGQGLRLIYYSQIVNDFQKGDIAEGYSVSREKKESFPLTVTSAQKNPTAFYLCASRPPGFRGELFFGEGSRLTVL.